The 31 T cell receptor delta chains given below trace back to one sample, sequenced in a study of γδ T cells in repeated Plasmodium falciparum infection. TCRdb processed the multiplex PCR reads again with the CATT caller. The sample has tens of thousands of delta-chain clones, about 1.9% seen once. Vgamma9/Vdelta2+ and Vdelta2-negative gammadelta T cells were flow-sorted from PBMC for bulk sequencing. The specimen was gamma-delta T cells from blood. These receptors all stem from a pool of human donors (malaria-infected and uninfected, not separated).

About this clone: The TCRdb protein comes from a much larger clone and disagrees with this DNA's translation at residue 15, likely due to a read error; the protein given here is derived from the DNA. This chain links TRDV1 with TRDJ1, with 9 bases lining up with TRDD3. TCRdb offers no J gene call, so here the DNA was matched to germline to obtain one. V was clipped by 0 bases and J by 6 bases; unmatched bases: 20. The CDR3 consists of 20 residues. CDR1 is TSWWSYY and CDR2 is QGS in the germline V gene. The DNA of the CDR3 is TGTGCTCTTGGGGAACTAGGAATCCTACGGCGGGAGGGGATACGGAATAAACTCATCTTT. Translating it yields CALGELGILRREGIRNKLIF.

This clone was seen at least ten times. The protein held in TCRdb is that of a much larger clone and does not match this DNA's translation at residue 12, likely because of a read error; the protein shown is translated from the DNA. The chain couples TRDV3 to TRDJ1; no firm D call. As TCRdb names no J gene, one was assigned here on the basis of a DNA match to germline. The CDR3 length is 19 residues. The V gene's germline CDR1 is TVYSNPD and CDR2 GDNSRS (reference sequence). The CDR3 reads CAFHPSPPNVRNRLGKLIF. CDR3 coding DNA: TGCGCGTTCCACCCCTCTCCACCGAACGTACGGAATCGTTTGGGTAAACTCATCTTT.

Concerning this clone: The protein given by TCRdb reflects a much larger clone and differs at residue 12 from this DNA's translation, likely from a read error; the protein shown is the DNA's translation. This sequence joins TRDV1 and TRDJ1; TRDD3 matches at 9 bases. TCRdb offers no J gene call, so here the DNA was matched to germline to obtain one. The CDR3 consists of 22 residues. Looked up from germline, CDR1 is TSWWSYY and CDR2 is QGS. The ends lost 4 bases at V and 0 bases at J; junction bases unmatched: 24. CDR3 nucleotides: TGTGCTCTTGGGGCTCCTATCCACCGAGTCCCGCACTGGGGGAAGTACACCGATAAACTCATCTTT. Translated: CALGAPIHRVPHWGKYTDKLIF.

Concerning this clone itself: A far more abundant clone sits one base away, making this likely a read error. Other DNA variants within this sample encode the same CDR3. The CDR3 bases are TGTGCCTCCGGGGGCCCCTTCCTACAATGGGGGCCCCTACAGGGGACCGATAAACTCATCTTT. The encoded protein is CASGGPFLQWGPLQGTDKLIF. The genes are TRDV3 and TRDJ1; 9 positions match TRDD2. Here the J gene came from matching the DNA to germline, since TCRdb omits it. After removal of 4 bases from V and 2 bases from J, the junction contained 29 bases not matched to a gene. There are 21 residues in the CDR3. The germline V gene encodes CDR1 TVYSNPD and CDR2 GDNSRS (reference sequence).

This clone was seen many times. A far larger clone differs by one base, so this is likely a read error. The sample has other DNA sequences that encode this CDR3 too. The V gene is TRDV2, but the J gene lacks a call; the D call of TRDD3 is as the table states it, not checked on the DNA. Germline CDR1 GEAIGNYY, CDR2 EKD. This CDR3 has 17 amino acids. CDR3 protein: CACDYVLRAGDPDKLIF. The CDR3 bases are TGTGCCTGTGACTACGTACTGCGCGCTGGGGATCCCGATAAACTCATCTTC.

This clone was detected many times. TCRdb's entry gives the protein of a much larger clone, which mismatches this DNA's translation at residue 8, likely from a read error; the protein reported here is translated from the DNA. This CDR3 is CAQRLRTEGPYTDKLIF. CDR3 DNA sequence: TGTGCTCAAAGGTTAAGGACTGAGGGACCCTACACCGATAAACTCATCTTT. The chain employs TRDV3 and TRDJ1; D gene uncertain. Germline-derived CDR1 and CDR2 are TVYSNPD and GDNSRS (reference sequence). The CDR3 totals 17 residues.

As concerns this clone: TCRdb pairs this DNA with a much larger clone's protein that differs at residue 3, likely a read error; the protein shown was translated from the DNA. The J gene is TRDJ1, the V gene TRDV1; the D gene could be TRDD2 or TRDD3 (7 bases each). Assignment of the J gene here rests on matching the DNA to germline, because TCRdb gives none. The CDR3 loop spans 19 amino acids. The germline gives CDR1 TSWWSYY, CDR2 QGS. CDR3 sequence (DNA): TGTGCTCCTGGGGTATTTGGTTCCTACGGTAAGGGGGATACCGATAAACTCATCTTT. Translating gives CAPGVFGSYGKGDTDKLIF.

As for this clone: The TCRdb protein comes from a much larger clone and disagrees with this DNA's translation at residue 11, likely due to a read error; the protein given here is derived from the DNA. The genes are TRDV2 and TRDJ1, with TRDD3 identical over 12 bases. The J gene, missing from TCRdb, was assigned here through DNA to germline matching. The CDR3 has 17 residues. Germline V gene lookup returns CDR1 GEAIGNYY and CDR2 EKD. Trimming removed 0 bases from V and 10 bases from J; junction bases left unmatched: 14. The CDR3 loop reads CACDTVTGGYTPVPLIF. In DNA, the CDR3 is TGTGCCTGTGACACCGTGACTGGGGGATACACGCCCGTTCCACTCATCTTT.

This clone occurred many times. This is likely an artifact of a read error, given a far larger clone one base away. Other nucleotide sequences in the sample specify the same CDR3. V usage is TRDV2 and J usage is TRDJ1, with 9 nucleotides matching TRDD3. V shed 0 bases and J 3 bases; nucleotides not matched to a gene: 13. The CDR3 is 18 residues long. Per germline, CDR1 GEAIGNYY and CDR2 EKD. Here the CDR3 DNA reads TGTGCCTGTGACACCGGTTCCTTACTGGGGGAACACCCCGATAAACTCATCTTT. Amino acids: CACDTGSLLGEHPDKLIF.

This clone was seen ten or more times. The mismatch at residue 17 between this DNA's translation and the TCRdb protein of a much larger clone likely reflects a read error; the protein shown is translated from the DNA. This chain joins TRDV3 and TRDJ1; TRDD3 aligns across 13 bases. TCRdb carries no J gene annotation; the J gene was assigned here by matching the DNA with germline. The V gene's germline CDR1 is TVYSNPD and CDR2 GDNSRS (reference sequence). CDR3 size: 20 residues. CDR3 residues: CAFQRPLLGDTHEGTDRLIF. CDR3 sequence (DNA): TGTGCCTTTCAGCGCCCGCTACTGGGGGATACGCATGAGGGCACCGATAGACTCATCTTT.

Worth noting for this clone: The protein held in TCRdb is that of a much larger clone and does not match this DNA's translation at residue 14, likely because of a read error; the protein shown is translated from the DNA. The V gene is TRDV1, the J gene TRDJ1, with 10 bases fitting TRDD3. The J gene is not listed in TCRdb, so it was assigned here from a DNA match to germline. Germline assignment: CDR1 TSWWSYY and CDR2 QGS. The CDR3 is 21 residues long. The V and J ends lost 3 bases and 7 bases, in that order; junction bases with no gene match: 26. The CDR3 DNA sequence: TGTGCTCTTGGGGATCCTCTTCTATCCAGCTGGGGGATATGCGGTCTTGGTAAACTCATCTTT. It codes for CALGDPLLSSWGICGLGKLIF.

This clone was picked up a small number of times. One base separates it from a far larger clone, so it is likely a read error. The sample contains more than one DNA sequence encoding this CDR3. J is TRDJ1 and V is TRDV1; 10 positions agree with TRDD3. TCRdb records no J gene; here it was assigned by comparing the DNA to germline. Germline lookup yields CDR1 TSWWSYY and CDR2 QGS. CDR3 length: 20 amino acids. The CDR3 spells CALGDLGTYWGITNTDKLIF. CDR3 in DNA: TGTGCTCTCGGGGACCTAGGCACGTACTGGGGGATTACCAACACCGATAAACTCATCTTT.

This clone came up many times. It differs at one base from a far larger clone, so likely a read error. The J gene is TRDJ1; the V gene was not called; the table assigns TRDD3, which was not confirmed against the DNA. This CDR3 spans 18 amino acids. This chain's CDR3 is CALGEGPTPPLPTDKLIF. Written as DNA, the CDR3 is TGTGCTCTTGGGGAGGGTCCTACACCGCCTCTCCCGACCGATAAACTCATCTTT.

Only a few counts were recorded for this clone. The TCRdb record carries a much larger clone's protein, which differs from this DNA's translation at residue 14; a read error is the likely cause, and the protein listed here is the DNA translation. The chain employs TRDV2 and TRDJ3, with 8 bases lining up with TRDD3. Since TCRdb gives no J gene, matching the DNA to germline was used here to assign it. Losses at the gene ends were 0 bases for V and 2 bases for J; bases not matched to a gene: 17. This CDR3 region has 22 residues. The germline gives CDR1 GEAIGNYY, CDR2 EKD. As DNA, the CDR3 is TGTGCCTGTGACACCGTGTCCCTGGGGGAGACAAACGGGGCCTGGGACACCCGACAGATGTTTTTC. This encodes CACDTVSLGETNGAWDTRQMFF.

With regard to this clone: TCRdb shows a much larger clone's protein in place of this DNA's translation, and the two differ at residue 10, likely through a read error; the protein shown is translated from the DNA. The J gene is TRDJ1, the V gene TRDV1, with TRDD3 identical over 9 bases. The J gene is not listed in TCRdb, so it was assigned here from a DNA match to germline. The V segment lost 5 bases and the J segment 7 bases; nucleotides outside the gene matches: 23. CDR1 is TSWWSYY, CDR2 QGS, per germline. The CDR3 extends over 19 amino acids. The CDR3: CALGWFLHYAGGYRGKLIF. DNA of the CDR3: TGTGCTCTTGGGTGGTTCCTACACTACGCAGGGGGATACAGGGGTAAACTCATCTTT.

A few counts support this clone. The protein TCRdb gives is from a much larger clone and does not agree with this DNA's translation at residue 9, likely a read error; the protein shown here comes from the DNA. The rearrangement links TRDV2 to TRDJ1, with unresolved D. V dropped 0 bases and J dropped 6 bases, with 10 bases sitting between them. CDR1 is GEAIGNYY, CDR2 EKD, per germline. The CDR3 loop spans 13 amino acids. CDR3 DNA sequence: TGTGCCTGTGACACCGTACGCGGCTATAAACTCATCTTT. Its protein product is CACDTVRGYKLIF.

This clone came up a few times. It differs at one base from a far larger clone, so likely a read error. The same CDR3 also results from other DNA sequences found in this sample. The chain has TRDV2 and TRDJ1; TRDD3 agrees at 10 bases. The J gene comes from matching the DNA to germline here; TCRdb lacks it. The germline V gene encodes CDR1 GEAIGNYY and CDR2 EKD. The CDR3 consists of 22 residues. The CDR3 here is CACDTSVLGDSKLPMYTDKLIF. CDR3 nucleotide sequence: TGTGCTTGTGACACCTCCGTACTGGGGGATTCGAAACTACCCATGTACACCGATAAACTCATCTTT.

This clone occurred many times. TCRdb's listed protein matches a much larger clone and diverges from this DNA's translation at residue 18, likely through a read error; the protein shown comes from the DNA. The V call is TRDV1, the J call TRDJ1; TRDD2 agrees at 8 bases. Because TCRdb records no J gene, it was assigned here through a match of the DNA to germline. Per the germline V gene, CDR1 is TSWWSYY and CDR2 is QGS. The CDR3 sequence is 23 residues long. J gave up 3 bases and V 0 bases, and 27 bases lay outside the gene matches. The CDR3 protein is CALGELNRAFLKRGGAPADKLIF. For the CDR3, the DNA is TGTGCTCTTGGGGAACTTAATAGGGCCTTCCTAAAACGCGGGGGAGCCCCCGCCGATAAACTCATCTTT.

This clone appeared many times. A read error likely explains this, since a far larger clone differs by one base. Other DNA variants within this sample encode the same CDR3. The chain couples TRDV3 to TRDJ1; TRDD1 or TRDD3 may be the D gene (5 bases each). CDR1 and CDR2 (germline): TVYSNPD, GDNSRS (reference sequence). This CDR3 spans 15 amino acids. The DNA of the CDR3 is TGTGCCTTCCCGGCCCGGCGGATAGTCGCCGATAAACTCATCTTC. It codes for CAFPARRIVADKLIF.

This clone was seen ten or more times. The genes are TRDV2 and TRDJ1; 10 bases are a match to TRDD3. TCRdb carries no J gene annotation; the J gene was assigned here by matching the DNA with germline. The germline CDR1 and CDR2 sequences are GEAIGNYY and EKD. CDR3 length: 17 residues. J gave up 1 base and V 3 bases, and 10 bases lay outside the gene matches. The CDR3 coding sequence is TGTGCCTGTGACGGGCTGGGGGATAGTAAAGGCACCGATAAACTCATCTTT. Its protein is CACDGLGDSKGTDKLIF.

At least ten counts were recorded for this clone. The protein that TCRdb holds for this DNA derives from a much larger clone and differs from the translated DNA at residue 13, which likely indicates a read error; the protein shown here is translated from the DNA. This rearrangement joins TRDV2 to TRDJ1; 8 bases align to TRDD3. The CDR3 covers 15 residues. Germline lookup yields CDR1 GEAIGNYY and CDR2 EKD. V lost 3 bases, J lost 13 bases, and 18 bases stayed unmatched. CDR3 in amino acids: CACDALTGGSGGPIF. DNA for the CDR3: TGTGCCTGTGACGCCCTTACTGGGGGCTCCGGGGGACCCATCTTT.

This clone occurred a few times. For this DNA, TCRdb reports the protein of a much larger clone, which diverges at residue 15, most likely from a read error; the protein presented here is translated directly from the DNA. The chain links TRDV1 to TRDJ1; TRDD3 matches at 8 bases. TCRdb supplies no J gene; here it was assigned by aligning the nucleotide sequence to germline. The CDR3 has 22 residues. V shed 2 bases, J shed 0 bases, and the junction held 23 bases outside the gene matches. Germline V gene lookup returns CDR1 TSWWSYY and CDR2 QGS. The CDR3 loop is CALGERASPGIRVRGYTDKLIF. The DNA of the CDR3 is TGTGCTCTTGGGGAAAGGGCTTCCCCCGGGATACGCGTACGAGGGTACACCGATAAACTCATCTTT.

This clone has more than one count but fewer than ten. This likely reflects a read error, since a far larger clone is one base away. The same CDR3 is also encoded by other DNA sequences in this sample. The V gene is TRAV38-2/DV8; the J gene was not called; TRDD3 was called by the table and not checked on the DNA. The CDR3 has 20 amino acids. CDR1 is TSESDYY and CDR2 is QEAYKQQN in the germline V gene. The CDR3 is CAYGGSLPMAMNWGIRRLIF. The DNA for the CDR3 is TGTGCTTATGGAGGGAGCCTTCCTATGGCCATGAACTGGGGGATACGAAGGCTCATCTTT.

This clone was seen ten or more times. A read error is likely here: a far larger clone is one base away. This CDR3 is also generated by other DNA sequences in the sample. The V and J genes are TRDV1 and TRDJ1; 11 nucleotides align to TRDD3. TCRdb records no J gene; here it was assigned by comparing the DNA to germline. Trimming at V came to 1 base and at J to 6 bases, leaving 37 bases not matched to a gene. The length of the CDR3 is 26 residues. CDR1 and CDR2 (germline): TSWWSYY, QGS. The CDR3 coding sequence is TGTGCTCTTGGGGAACCTAGACGCATCCCGTACTGGGGGATAATCGGGATCGGGGGGCCCCGTCATAAACTCATCTTT. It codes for CALGEPRRIPYWGIIGIGGPRHKLIF.

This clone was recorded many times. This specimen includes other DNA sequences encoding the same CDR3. CDR3 loop: CACDTLGMSTDKLIF. CDR3 in DNA: TGTGCCTGTGACACCTTGGGGATGAGCACCGATAAACTCATCTTT. The chain carries TRDV2 and TRDJ1; possible D gene TRDD3, 6 bases. Trimming removed 0 bases from V and 1 base from J, with 11 bases in between. The CDR3 spans 15 residues. Germline loops: CDR1 GEAIGNYY, CDR2 EKD.

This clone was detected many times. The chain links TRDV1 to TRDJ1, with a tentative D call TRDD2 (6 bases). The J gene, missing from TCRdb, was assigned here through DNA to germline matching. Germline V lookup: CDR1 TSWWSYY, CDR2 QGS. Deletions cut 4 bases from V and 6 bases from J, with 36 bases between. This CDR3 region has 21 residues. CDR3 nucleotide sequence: TGTGCTCTTGGGGGACAGAAAACTCAAGAGATTCCTAAAGGGGCCAGAAATAAACTCATCTTT. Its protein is CALGGQKTQEIPKGARNKLIF.

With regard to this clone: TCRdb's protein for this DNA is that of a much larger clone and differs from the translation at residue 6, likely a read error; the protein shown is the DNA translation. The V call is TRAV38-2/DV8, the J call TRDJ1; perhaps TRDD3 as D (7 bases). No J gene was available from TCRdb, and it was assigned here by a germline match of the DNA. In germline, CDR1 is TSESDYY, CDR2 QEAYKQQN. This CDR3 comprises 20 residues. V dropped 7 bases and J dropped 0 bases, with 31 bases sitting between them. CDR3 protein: CAYWRVSYLGAPGNTDKLIF. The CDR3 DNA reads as TGTGCTTATTGGCGGGTTTCCTATCTGGGGGCCCCGGGCAACACCGATAAACTCATCTTT.

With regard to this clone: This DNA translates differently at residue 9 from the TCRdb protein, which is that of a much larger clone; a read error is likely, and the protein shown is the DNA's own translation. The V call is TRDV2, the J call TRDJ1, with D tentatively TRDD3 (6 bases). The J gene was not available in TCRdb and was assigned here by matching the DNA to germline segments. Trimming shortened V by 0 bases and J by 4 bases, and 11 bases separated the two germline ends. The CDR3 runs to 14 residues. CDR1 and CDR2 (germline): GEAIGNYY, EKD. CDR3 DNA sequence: TGTGCCTGTGACACCGTGGGGATCTGCGATAAACTCATCTTT. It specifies CACDTVGICDKLIF.

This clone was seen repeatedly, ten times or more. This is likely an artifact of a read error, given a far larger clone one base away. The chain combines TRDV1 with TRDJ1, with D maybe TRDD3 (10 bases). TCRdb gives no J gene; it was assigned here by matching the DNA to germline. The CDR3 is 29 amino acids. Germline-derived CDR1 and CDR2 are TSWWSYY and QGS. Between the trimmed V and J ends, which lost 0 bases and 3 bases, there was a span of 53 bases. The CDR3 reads CALGELHFPFLQFLRGIRTATGYADKLIF. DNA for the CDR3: TGTGCTCTTGGGGAACTCCACTTCCCCTTCCTACAGTTTTTGAGGGGGATACGCACAGCTACGGGGTACGCCGATAAACTCATCTTT.

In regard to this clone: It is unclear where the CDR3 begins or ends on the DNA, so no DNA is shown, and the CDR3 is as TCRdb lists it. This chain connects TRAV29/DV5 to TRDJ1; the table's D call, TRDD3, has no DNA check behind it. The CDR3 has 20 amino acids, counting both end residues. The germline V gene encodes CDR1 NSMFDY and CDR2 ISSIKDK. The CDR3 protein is CSVLLCSNDRLGISTDKLIF.

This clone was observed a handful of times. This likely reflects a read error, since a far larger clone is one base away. DNA for the CDR3: TGTGCCTTTGGATTGTGGGTTCCCCACACTGGGGGAGCGACCGATAAACTCATCTTT. Translation gives CAFGLWVPHTGGATDKLIF. The chain recombines TRDV3 with TRDJ1; TRDD3 agrees at 9 bases. The CDR3 has 19 residues. Per the germline V gene, CDR1 is TVYSNPD and CDR2 is GDNSRS (reference sequence). V shed 2 bases, J shed 2 bases, and the junction held 21 bases outside the gene matches.